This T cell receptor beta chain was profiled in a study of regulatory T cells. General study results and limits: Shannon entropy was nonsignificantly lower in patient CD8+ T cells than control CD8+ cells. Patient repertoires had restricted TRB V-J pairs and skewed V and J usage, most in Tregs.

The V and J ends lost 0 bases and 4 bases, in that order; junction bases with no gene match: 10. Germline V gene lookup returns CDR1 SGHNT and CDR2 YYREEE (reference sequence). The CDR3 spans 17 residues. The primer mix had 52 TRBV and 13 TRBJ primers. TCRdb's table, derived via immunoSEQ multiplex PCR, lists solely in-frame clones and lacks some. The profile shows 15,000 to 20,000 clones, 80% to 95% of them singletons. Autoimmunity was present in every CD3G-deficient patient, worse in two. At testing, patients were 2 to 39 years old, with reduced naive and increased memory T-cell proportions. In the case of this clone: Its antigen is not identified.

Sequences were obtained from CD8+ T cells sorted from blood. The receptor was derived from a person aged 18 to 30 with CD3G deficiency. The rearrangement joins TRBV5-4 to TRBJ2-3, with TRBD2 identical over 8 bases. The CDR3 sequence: CASSLVTIAGRADTQYF. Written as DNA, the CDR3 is TGTGCCAGCAGCTTGGTTACCATAGCGGGGAGGGCAGATACGCAGTATTTT.